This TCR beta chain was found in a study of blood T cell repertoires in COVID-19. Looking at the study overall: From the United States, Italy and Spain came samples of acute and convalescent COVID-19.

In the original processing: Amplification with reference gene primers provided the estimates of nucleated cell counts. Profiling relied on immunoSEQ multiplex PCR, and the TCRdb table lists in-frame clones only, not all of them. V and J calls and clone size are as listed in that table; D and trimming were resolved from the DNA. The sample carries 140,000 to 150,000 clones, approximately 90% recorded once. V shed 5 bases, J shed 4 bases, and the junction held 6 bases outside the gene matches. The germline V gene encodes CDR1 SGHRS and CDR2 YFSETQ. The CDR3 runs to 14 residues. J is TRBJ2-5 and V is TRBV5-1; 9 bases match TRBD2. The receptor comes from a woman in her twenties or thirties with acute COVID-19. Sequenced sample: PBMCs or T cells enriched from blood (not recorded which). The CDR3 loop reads CASSSAGGGETQYF. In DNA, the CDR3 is TGCGCCAGCAGTTCTGCGGGAGGGGGAGAGACCCAGTACTTC. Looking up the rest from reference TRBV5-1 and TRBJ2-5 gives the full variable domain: KAGVTQTPRYLIKTRGQQVTLSCSPISGHRSVSWYQQTPGQGLQFLFEYFSETQRNKGNFPGRFSGRQFSNSRSEMNVSTLELGDSALYLCASSSAGGGETQYFGPGTRLLVL.